This passage covers 6 T cell receptor beta chains from one sample sequenced in a study of PD-1 and CTLA-4 blockade in melanoma. This table comes from immunoSEQ multiplex PCR, and its TCRdb copy is limited to in-frame clones, with some not included. Of some 30,000 clones in the sample, around 90% were seen once. Sequences were derived from CD8+ T cells from peripheral blood, sampled from a patient given anti-PD-1 treatment. Receptors originate from a human donor with melanoma.

This rearrangement joins TRBV28 to TRBJ1-2, with a weak D call TRBD1 (6 bases). CDR1 and CDR2 from the germline V gene are MDHEN and SYDVKM. The CDR3 covers 11 residues. The DNA for the CDR3 is TGTGCTACGAGGGGGTACTATGGCTACACCTTC. The encoded protein is CATRGYYGYTF.

This chain joins TRBV6-1 and TRBJ1-3; D gene ambiguous. Trimming cost V 1 base and J 2 bases, with 9 bases left between them. This CDR3 is built from 15 residues. Germline CDR1 reads MNHNS; CDR2 reads SASEGT. DNA of the CDR3: TGTGCCAGCAGTGAAGTGGTAGGAGCTGGAAACACCATATATTTT. Translation: CASSEVVGAGNTIYF.

This chain links TRBV7-9 with TRBJ2-5, with 7 bases aligning to TRBD1. The CDR3 length is 15 residues. The germline gives CDR1 SEHNR, CDR2 FQNEAQ (reference sequence). J lost 2 bases, V lost 0 bases, and 3 bases had no gene match. CDR3 residues: CASSLAGDRQETQYF. The CDR3 coding sequence is TGTGCCAGCAGCTTAGCGGGGGACAGACAAGAGACCCAGTACTTC.

This clone was detected only a few times. V gene TRBV9 combines with J gene TRBJ2-3; D possibly corresponds to TRBD2 (5 bases). Germline values: CDR1 SGDLS, CDR2 YYNGEE. The CDR3 is made up of 14 amino acids. V was clipped by 10 bases and J by 3 bases, with 18 bases between them. The CDR3 DNA follows: TGTGCCCACTCGGACGGGGTCAAAACAGATACGCAGTATTTT. Amino acid sequence: CAHSDGVKTDTQYF.

The J gene is TRBJ2-1, the V gene TRBV27; weak D call: TRBD2 (6 bases). The CDR3 has 14 residues. The V gene's germline CDR1 is MNHEY and CDR2 SMNVEV (reference sequence). With 6 bases removed from V and 0 bases from J, the gap between germline ends came to 9 bases. The CDR3 DNA sequence: TGTGCCAGCAGCCACGGGAGCTCCTACAATGAGCAGTTCTTC. Amino acids: CASSHGSSYNEQFF.

The chain couples TRBV6-5 to TRBJ2-7; D is possibly TRBD2 (7 bases). V was cut by 6 bases and J by 2 bases, with 14 bases left in between. CDR1 and CDR2 (germline): MNHEY, SVGAGI. This CDR3 has 14 residues. DNA of the CDR3: TGTGCCAGCAGCTCTGGGGGGGGCGCCTACGAGCAGTACTTC. Its translation is CASSSGGGAYEQYF.